This paragraph covers one T cell receptor beta chain sequence. What it binds is unknown. The CDR3 has 14 residues. V trimming: 1 base; J trimming: 0 bases; junction bases outside the gene matches: 0. The germline V gene has CDR1 SGHRS and CDR2 YFSETQ. This sample was taken from a study of T cell responses to AZD1222 COVID-19 vaccine. Study-level points and caveats: Two AZD1222 administrations were followed by greater Spike-specific TCR breadth and depth.

Libraries were prepared by immunoSEQ multiplex PCR; TCRdb keeps only in-frame clonotypes and omits some of them. The table includes roughly 150,000 clones, 85% to 95% detected once. This receptor was obtained from an adult in good health. The specimen was peripheral blood, collected on day 0 of AZD1222 vaccination. V and J are TRBV5-1 and TRBJ1-2; 7 bases agree with TRBD1. CDR3 protein: CASSLQGANYGYTF. Written as DNA, the CDR3 is TGCGCCAGCAGCTTGCAGGGGGCTAACTATGGCTACACCTTC. Looking up the rest from reference TRBV5-1 and TRBJ1-2 gives the full variable domain: KAGVTQTPRYLIKTRGQQVTLSCSPISGHRSVSWYQQTPGQGLQFLFEYFSETQRNKGNFPGRFSGRQFSNSRSEMNVSTLELGDSALYLCASSLQGANYGYTFGSGTRLTVV.